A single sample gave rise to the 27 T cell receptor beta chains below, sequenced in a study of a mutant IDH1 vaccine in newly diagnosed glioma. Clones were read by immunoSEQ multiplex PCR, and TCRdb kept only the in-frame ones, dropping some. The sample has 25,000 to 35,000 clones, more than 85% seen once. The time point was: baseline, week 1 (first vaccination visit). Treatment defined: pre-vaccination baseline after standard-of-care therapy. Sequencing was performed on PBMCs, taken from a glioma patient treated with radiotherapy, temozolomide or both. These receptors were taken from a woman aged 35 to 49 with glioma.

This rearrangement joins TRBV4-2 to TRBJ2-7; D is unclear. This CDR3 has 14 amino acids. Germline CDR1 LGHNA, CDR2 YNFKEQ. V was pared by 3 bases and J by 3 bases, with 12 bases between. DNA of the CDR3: TGTGCCAGCAGCCATAGTGAAGATGGCTACGAGCAGTACTTC. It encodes CASSHSEDGYEQYF.

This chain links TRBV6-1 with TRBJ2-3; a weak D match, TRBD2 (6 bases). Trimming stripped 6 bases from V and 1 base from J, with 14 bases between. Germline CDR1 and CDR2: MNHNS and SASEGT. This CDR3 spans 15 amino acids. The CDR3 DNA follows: TGTGCCAGCAGCAACGACCCGGGGGGCACAGATACGCAGTATTTT. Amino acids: CASSNDPGGTDTQYF.

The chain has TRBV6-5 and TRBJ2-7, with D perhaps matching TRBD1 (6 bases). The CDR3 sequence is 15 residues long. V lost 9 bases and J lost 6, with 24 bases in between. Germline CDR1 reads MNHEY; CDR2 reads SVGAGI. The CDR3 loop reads CARVLPGEVCFEQYF. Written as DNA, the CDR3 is TGTGCCAGGGTCCTACCAGGGGAAGTTTGCTTCGAGCAGTACTTC.

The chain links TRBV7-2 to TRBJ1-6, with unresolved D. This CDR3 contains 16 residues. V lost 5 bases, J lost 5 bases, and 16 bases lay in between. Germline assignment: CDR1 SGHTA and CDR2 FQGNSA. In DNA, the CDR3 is TGTGCCAGCAGCGAATTCTTCGTGTGGGATAATTCACCCCTCCACTTT. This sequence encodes CASSEFFVWDNSPLHF.

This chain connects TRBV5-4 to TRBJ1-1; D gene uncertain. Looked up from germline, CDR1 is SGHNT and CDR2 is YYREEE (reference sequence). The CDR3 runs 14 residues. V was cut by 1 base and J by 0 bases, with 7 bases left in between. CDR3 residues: CASSLLQLNTEAFF. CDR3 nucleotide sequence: TGTGCCAGCAGCTTGTTGCAGTTGAACACTGAAGCTTTCTTT. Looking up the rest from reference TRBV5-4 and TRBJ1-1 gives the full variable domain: ETGVTQSPTHLIKTRGQQVTLRCSSQSGHNTVSWYQQALGQGPQFIFQYYREEENGRGNFPPRFSGLQFPNYSSELNVNALELDDSALYLCASSLLQLNTEAFFGQGTRLTVV.

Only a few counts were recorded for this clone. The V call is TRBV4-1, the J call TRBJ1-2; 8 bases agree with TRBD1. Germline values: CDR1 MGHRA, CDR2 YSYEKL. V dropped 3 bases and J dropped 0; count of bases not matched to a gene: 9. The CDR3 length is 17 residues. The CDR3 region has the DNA TGCGCCAGCAGCCACTACTTCGGACAGGGTACTAACTATGGCTACACCTTC. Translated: CASSHYFGQGTNYGYTF.

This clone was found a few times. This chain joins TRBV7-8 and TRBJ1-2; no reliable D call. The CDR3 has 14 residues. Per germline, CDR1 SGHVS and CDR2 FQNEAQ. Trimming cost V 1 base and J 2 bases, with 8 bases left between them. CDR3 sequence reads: CASSLGGGNYGYTF. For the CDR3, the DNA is TGTGCCAGCAGCTTAGGGGGAGGGAACTATGGCTACACCTTC.

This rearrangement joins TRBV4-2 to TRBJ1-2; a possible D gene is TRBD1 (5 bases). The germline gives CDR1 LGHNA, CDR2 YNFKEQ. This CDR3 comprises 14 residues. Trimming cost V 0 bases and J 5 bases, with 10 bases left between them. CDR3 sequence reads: CASSQDRQPYGYTF. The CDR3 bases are TGTGCCAGCAGCCAAGATCGACAGCCGTATGGCTACACCTTC.

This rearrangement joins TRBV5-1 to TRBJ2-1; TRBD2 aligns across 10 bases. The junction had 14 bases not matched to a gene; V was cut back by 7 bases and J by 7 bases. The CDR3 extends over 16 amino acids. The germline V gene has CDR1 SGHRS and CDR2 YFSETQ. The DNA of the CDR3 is TGCGCCAGCTCTTCTGGGGGGACTAGCGCCCAAAATGAGCAGTTCTTC. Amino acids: CASSSGGTSAQNEQFF.

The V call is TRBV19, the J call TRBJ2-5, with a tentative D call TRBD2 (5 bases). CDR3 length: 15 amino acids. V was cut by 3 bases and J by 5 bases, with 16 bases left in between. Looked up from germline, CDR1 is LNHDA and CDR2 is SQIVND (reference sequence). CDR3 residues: CASSIGTLAPETQYF. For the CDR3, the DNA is TGTGCCAGTAGTATCGGTACTCTAGCACCGGAGACCCAGTACTTC.

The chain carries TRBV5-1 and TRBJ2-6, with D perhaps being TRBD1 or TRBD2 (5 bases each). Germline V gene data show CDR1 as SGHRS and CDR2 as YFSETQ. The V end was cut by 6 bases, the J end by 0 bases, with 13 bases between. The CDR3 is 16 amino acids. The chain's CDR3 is CASTNGATSGANVLTF. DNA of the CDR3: TGCGCCAGCACCAACGGGGCGACCTCTGGGGCCAACGTCCTGACTTTC.

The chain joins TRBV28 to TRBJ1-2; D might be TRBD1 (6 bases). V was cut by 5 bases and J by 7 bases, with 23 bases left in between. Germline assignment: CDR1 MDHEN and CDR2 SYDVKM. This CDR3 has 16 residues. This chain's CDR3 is CASSPRPGQSRTGYTF. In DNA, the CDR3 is TGTGCCAGCAGTCCCAGACCAGGACAGTCCCGAACTGGCTACACCTTC.

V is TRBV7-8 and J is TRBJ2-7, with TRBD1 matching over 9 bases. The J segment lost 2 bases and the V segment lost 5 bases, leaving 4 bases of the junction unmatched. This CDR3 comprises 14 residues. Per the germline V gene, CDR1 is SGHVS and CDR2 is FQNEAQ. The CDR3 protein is CASSRRDRAYEQYF. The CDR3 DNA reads TGTGCCAGCAGCCGACGGGACAGGGCCTACGAGCAGTACTTC.

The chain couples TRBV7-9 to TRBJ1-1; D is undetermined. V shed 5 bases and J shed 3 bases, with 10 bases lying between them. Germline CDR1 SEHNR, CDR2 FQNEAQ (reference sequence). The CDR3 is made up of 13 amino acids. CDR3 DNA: TGTGCCAGCAGCCTGTATCGGGACACTGAAGCTTTCTTT. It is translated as CASSLYRDTEAFF.

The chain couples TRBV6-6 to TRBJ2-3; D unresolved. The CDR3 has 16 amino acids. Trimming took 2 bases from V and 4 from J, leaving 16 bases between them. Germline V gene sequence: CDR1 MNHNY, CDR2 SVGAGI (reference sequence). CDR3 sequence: CASSYPGSMRADTQYF. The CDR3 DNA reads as TGTGCCAGCAGTTACCCGGGCAGCATGAGAGCAGATACGCAGTATTTT.

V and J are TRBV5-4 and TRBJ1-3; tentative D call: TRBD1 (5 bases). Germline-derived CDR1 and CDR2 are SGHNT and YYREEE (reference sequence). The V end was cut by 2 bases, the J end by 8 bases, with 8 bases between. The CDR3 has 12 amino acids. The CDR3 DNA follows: TGTGCCAGCAGCTTCATGGGGGACACCATATATTTT. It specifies CASSFMGDTIYF.

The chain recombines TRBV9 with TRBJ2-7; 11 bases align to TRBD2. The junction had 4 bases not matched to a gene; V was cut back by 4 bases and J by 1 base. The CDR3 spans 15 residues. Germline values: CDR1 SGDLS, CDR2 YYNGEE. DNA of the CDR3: TGTGCCAGCAGCTCGGGACTAGCGGAATCCTACGAGCAGTACTTC. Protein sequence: CASSSGLAESYEQYF.

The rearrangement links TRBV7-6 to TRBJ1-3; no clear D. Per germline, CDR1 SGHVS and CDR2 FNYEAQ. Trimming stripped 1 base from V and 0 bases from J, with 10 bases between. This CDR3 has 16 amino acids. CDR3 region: CASSLERAGSGNTIYF. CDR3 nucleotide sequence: TGTGCCAGCAGCTTAGAACGTGCTGGCTCTGGAAACACCATATATTTT.

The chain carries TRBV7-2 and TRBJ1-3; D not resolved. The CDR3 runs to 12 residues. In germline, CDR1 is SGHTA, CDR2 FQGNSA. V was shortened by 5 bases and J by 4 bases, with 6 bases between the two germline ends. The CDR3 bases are TGTGCCAGCAGCCTACAGGGAAACACCATATATTTT. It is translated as CASSLQGNTIYF. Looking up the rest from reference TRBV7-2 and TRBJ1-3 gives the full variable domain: GAGVSQSPSNKVTEKGKDVELRCDPISGHTALYWYRQSLGQGLEFLIYFQGNSAPDKSGLPSDRFSAERTGGSVSTLTIQRTQQEDSAVYLCASSLQGNTIYFGEGSWLTVV.

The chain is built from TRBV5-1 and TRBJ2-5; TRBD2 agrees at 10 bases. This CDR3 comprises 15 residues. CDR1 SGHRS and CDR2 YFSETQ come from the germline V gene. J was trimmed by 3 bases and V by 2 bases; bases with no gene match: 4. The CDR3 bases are TGCGCCAGCAGCTTACTAGCGGGGAGAGAAGAGACCCAGTACTTC. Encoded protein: CASSLLAGREETQYF.

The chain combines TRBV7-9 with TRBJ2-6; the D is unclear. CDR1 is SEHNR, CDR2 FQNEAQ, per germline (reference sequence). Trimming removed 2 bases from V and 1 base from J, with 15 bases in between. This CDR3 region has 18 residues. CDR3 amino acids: CASSLRLLVQSGANVLTF. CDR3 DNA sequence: TGTGCCAGCAGCTTACGGCTATTAGTCCAGTCTGGGGCCAACGTCCTGACTTTC.

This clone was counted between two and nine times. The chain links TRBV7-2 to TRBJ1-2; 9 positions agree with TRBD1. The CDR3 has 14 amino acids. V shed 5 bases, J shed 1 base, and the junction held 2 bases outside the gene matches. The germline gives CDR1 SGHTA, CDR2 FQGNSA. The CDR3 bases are TGTGCCAGCAGCCCGACAGGGGGTAACTATGGCTACACCTTC. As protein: CASSPTGGNYGYTF. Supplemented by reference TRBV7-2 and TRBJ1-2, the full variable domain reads GAGVSQSPSNKVTEKGKDVELRCDPISGHTALYWYRQSLGQGLEFLIYFQGNSAPDKSGLPSDRFSAERTGGSVSTLTIQRTQQEDSAVYLCASSPTGGNYGYTFGSGTRLTVV.

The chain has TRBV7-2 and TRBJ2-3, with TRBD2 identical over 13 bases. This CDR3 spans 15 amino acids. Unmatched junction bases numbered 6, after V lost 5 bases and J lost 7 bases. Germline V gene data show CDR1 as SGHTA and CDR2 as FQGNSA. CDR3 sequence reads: CASSARTSGGYTQYF. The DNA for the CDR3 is TGTGCCAGCAGCGCCCGGACTAGCGGGGGTTATACGCAGTATTTT.

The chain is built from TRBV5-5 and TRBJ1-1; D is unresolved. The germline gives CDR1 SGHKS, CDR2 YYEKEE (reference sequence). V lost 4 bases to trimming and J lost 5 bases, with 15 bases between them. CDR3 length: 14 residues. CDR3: CASSEEPGRTEAFF. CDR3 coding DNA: TGTGCCAGCAGCGAGGAACCGGGGAGGACTGAAGCTTTCTTT.

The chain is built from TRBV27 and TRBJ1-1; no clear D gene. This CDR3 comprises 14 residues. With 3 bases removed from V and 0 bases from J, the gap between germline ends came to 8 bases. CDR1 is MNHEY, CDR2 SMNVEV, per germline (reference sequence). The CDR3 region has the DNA TGTGCCAGCAGTTTGGTAGGGATGAACACTGAAGCTTTCTTT. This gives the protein CASSLVGMNTEAFF.

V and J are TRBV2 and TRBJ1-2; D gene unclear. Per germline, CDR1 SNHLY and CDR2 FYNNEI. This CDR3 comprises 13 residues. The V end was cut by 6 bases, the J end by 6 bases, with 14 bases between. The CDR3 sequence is CASSAVSSDGYTF. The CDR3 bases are TGTGCCAGCAGCGCCGTCTCAAGCGATGGCTACACCTTC.

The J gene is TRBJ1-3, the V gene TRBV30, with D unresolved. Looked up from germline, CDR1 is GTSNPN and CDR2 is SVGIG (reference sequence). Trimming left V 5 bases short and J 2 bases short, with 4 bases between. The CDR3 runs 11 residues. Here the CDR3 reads CAWGPGNTIYF. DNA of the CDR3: TGTGCCTGGGGCCCTGGAAACACCATATATTTT.